These T cell receptor beta chains were read from a single sample in a study of cytomegalovirus exposure and HLA in healthy donors. The assay was immunoSEQ multiplex PCR, and TCRdb's table has in-frame clones only and misses some. The listing contains approximately 190,000 clones. The sample comprised PBMCs. The source of these receptors is a man aged 25-45 years in good health and CMV-seronegative. CDR3s include the opening cysteine and the closing phenylalanine or tryptophan. The D gene is left open where the match is weak.

TRBV13	TRBJ2-5	.	CASRGREVETQYF	TGTGCCAGCAGAGGAAGGGAGGTGGAGACCCAGTACTTC
TRBV19	TRBJ1-5	TRBD1	CASSGLGQSNQPQHF	TGTGCCAGTAGTGGACTGGGACAGAGCAATCAGCCCCAGCATTTT
TRBV7-9	TRBJ1-4	.	CASSPTAATNEKLFF	TGTGCCAGCAGCCCCACAGCTGCAACTAATGAAAAACTGTTTTTT
TRBV7-9	TRBJ2-7	TRBD1	CASTSGIGGDYEQYF	TGTGCCAGCACCTCAGGGATAGGGGGCGACTACGAGCAGTACTTC
TRBV28	TRBJ2-5	TRBD2	CASSPGGLASHETQYF	TGTGCCAGCAGTCCAGGAGGACTAGCGAGCCATGAGACCCAGTACTTC
TRBV19	TRBJ1-1	.	CASILFGGMGTEAFF	TGTGCCAGTATCCTCTTTGGGGGGATGGGCACTGAAGCTTTCTTT
TRBV10-3	TRBJ2-7	.	CAISEDRPFLYEQYF	TGTGCCATCAGTGAGGACAGGCCTTTTCTCTACGAGCAGTACTTC
TRBV10-3	TRBJ2-3	TRBD2	CAISDSTSGRGGDTQYF	TGTGCCATCAGTGATTCGACTAGCGGGAGAGGTGGAGATACGCAGTATTTT
TRBV6-6	TRBJ1-5	.	CASSYSSRGRDQPQHF	TGTGCCAGCAGTTACTCGAGTAGGGGTAGGGATCAGCCCCAGCATTTT
TRBV5-1	TRBJ1-5	TRBD1	CASSLVVAGGNQPQHF	TGCGCCAGCAGCTTGGTAGTGGCAGGGGGGAATCAGCCCCAGCATTTT
TRBV9	TRBJ1-2	.	CASSDRPTGNYGYTF	TGTGCCAGCAGCGACCGACCAACAGGGAACTATGGCTACACCTTC
TRBV28	TRBJ1-5	.	CASSFPLNSRNQPQHF	TGTGCCAGCAGTTTCCCCCTAAACAGTCGTAATCAGCCCCAGCATTTT
TRBV29-1	TRBJ1-2	TRBD1	CSVRTGGSYGYTF	TGCAGCGTGAGGACAGGGGGCTCCTATGGCTACACCTTC
TRBV7-6	TRBJ2-7	.	CASSFRVEGYEQYF	TGTGCCAGCAGCTTCCGTGTAGAGGGCTACGAGCAGTACTTC
TRBV11-3	TRBJ2-1	.	CASSPAPFFGSSYNEQFF	TGTGCCAGCAGCCCGGCGCCGTTTTTTGGGAGCTCCTACAATGAGCAGTTCTTC
TRBV28	TRBJ2-1	.	CASSLGTGWSNEQFF	TGTGCCAGCAGTTTAGGTACTGGATGGAGCAATGAGCAGTTCTTC
TRBV5-1	TRBJ1-1	TRBD1	CASSLRTGQMNTEAFF	TGCGCCAGCAGCCTAAGGACGGGACAGATGAACACTGAAGCTTTCTTT
TRBV5-4	TRBJ2-2	TRBD2	CASSFPGTSGRGRELFF	TGTGCCAGCAGCTTCCCCGGGACTAGCGGGAGAGGACGGGAGCTGTTTTTT
TRBV7-2	TRBJ2-7	TRBD1	CASSLDPGGYEQYF	TGTGCCAGCAGCTTAGATCCAGGGGGCTACGAGCAGTACTTC
TRBV7-6	TRBJ2-1	TRBD2	CASSLGLGAGGRNNEQFF	TGTGCCAGCAGCTTAGGTTTAGGAGCGGGAGGCCGAAACAATGAGCAGTTCTTC
TRBV7-9	TRBJ1-6	TRBD1	CASSLLTGGSPLHF	TGTGCCAGCAGCCTCCTGACAGGGGGTTCACCCCTCCACTTT
TRBV11-3	TRBJ2-2	.	CASGGRGRNTGELFF	TGTGCCAGCGGGGGGCGGGGGAGGAACACCGGGGAGCTGTTTTTT
TRBV27	TRBJ1-1	.	CASRREGRAFF	TGTGCCAGCAGACGCGAGGGGAGGGCTTTCTTT
TRBV7-6	TRBJ1-3	.	CASSREQGSGNTIYF	TGTGCCAGCAGCCGGGAGCAGGGCTCTGGAAACACCATATATTTT
TRBV9	TRBJ2-3	.	CASSVTGMEADTQYF	TGTGCCAGCAGCGTAACAGGGATGGAGGCAGATACGCAGTATTTT
TRBV9	TRBJ2-7	TRBD2	CASSVGGGVTYEQYF	TGTGCCAGCAGCGTAGGGGGAGGGGTGACCTACGAGCAGTACTTC
TRBV5-1	TRBJ2-5	TRBD1	CASSLGQGRETQYF	TGCGCCAGCAGCTTGGGACAGGGCAGGGAGACCCAGTACTTC
TRBV7-9	TRBJ2-7	.	CASSLAQGLTSSYEQYF	TGTGCCAGCAGCTTAGCACAGGGACTAACGAGCTCCTACGAGCAGTACTTC
TRBV27	TRBJ1-6	.	CASSSTGTYNSPLHF	TGTGCCAGCAGTTCGACCGGGACTTACAATTCACCCCTCCACTTT
TRBV7-2	TRBJ1-1	.	CASQRHPNTEAFF	TGTGCCAGCCAGAGACATCCGAACACTGAAGCTTTCTTT
TRBV4-2	TRBJ2-1	TRBD2	CASSQLPSGRHHNEQFF	TGTGCCAGCAGCCAGCTCCCAAGCGGGAGGCACCACAATGAGCAGTTCTTC
TRBV27	TRBJ2-7	.	CASSLRGGGAYEQYF	TGTGCCAGCAGCCTCAGGGGCGGTGGGGCCTACGAGCAGTACTTC